This record concerns one TCR beta chain sequence. Profiling relied on immunoSEQ multiplex PCR, and the TCRdb table lists in-frame clones only, not all of them. The sample includes under 300,000 clones, 80% to 85% of them seen just once. This entry belongs to a study of blood T cell repertoires in COVID-19. Germline CDR1 SEHNR, CDR2 FQNEAQ (reference sequence). V shed 3 bases and J shed 5 bases, with 10 bases lying between them. The CDR3 has 13 residues. Allocation to cohorts depended on clinical history reported by the participants. The source material was PBMCs or T cells enriched from blood (not recorded which). The receptor was isolated from a man aged 50 or older who had recovered from COVID-19. The rearrangement joins TRBV7-9 to TRBJ1-1; no definite D call. CDR3 DNA: TGTGCCAGCAGCTTTATCGCGGGAACTGAAGCTTTCTTT. Its translation: CASSFIAGTEAFF.